The 21 T cell receptor beta chains below all came from one sample that was sequenced in a study of blood T cell repertoires in COVID-19. This table comes from immunoSEQ multiplex PCR, and its TCRdb copy is limited to in-frame clones, with some not included. The sample carries approximately 85,000 clones, roughly 80% recorded once. Material: peripheral blood. The receptors were gathered from an older woman with active or convalescent COVID-19.

The rearrangement links TRBV29-1 to TRBJ2-7; maybe TRBD1 (5 bases). V lost 0 bases, J lost 0 bases, and 6 bases lay in between. The CDR3 spans 13 residues. The germline V gene encodes CDR1 SQVTM and CDR2 ANQGSEA. CDR3 sequence (DNA): TGCAGCGTTGAAGACAGGGTCTCCTACGAGCAGTACTTC. Encoded protein: CSVEDRVSYEQYF.

The chain combines TRBV19 with TRBJ1-1; TRBD1 aligns across 7 bases. This CDR3 is 14 amino acids long. CDR1 is LNHDA, CDR2 SQIVND, per germline (reference sequence). The V and J ends lost 6 bases and 7 bases, in that order; junction bases with no gene match: 11. The CDR3 DNA follows: TGTGCCAGTAGAGGGGGGACAGCAGACAATGAAGCTTTCTTT. Its protein product is CASRGGTADNEAFF. Together with reference TRBV19 and TRBJ1-1, the CDR3 gives the full variable domain: DGGITQSPKYLFRKEGQNVTLSCEQNLNHDAMYWYRQDPGQGLRLIYYSQIVNDFQKGDIAEGYSVSREKKESFPLTVTSAQKNPTAFYLCASRGGTADNEAFFGQGTRLTVV.

This clone was detected once. The genes are TRBV2 and TRBJ1-1; D uncertain. This CDR3 region has 13 residues. Trimming left V 9 bases short and J 1 base short, with 12 bases between. CDR1 and CDR2 (germline): SNHLY, FYNNEI. CDR3 in amino acids: CASRRGGNTEAFF. The CDR3 bases are TGTGCCAGTAGGCGGGGAGGGAACACTGAAGCTTTCTTT.

The chain links TRBV4-2 to TRBJ2-1; 7 bases map to TRBD2. This CDR3 region has 16 residues. J gave up 9 bases and V 0 bases, and 11 bases lay outside the gene matches. Germline V CDR1 and CDR2: LGHNA, YNFKEQ. CDR3 nucleotides: TGTGCCAGCAGCCAAGAGGTGGGGGGGTTGGTTGGTGAGCAGTTCTTC. Encoded protein: CASSQEVGGLVGEQFF.

V gene TRBV19 combines with J gene TRBJ2-1; TRBD2 agrees at 8 bases. With V trimmed by 10 bases and J by 6 bases, 11 bases remained unmatched. There are 14 residues in the CDR3. Germline CDR1 reads LNHDA; CDR2 reads SQIVND (reference sequence). This chain's CDR3 is CATQGTGGPNEQFF. CDR3 sequence (DNA): TGTGCCACCCAGGGAACGGGGGGGCCCAATGAGCAGTTCTTC.

The chain employs TRBV24-1 and TRBJ1-5; tentatively, D is TRBD1 (5 bases). The V end was cut by 5 bases, the J end by 7 bases, with 11 bases between. The CDR3 has 13 amino acids. Germline CDR1 is KGHDR and CDR2 is SFDVKD. The CDR3 nucleotides are TGTGCCACCAGTGTGGGAGGGGAACAGCCCCAGCATTTT. It codes for CATSVGGEQPQHF.

This clone was seen once. The genes are TRBV4-3 and TRBJ1-2; no reliable D call. The germline V gene has CDR1 LGHNA and CDR2 YSLEER. This CDR3 spans 13 amino acids. The V end was cut by 0 bases, the J end by 1 base, with 3 bases between. This CDR3 reads CASSQDLNYGYTF. CDR3 bases: TGCGCCAGCAGCCAAGATCTTAACTATGGCTACACCTTC.

This rearrangement joins TRBV27 to TRBJ2-7; tentative D call: TRBD2 (5 bases). V lost 0 bases to trimming and J lost 0 bases, with 6 bases between them. The V gene's germline CDR1 is MNHEY and CDR2 SMNVEV (reference sequence). This CDR3 has 14 amino acids. In nucleotides, the CDR3 is TGTGCCAGCAGTTTATCCCGGGACTCCTACGAGCAGTACTTC. Protein product: CASSLSRDSYEQYF.

The chain uses TRBV11-2 and TRBJ2-7; TRBD2 matches at 7 bases. CDR1 is SGHAT, CDR2 FQNNGV, per germline. This CDR3 is 14 amino acids long. J was trimmed by 4 bases and V by 5 bases; bases with no gene match: 8. The CDR3 sequence: CASSPLWTSYEQYF. For the CDR3, the DNA is TGTGCCAGCAGCCCACTCTGGACTAGTTACGAGCAGTACTTC.

The rearrangement links TRBV7-2 to TRBJ2-1; 9 positions agree with TRBD2. V was clipped by 6 bases and J by 5 bases; unmatched bases: 8. This CDR3 is built from 15 residues. Germline loops: CDR1 SGHTA, CDR2 FQGNSA. The CDR3 loop reads CASSSSGGRNNEQFF. The CDR3, as DNA: TGTGCCAGCAGTAGTAGCGGGGGACGGAACAATGAGCAGTTCTTC.

This clone occurred once. This chain links TRBV3-1 (or the pseudogene TRBV3-2) with TRBJ2-3; D not certain. The V and J ends lost 8 bases and 5 bases respectively, with 11 bases between them. The germline gives CDR1 LGHDT, CDR2 YNNKEL (reference sequence). CDR3 length: 12 residues. CDR3 amino acids: CASGSGGDTQYF. CDR3 DNA: TGTGCCAGCGGTTCCGGTGGAGATACGCAGTATTTT.

The chain is built from TRBV4-3 and TRBJ2-5; possibly TRBD1 for D (6 bases). This CDR3 contains 15 residues. Trimming removed 4 bases at V and 1 base at J, with 13 bases between. The germline gives CDR1 LGHNA, CDR2 YSLEER. The CDR3 region is CASSPHPDSQETQYF. The CDR3 bases are TGCGCCAGCAGCCCGCACCCGGACAGCCAAGAGACCCAGTACTTC.

This clone was recorded only once. This rearrangement joins TRBV25-1 to TRBJ1-1; 11 positions match TRBD1. Germline V gene data show CDR1 as MGHDK and CDR2 as SYGVNS. CDR3 length equals 13 residues. Unmatched junction bases numbered 2, after V lost 7 bases and J lost 4 bases. CDR3 amino acids: CASNGQGATEAFF. For the CDR3, the DNA is TGTGCCAGCAATGGACAGGGGGCCACTGAAGCTTTCTTT. The whole variable domain, remainder taken from reference TRBV25-1 and TRBJ1-1, is EADIYQTPRYLVIGTGKKITLECSQTMGHDKMYWYQQDPGMELHLIHYSYGVNSTEKGDLSSESTVSRIRTEHFPLTLESARPSHTSQYLCASNGQGATEAFFGQGTRLTVV.

The chain is built from TRBV10-3 and TRBJ1-2; weak D call: TRBD1 (5 bases). The germline V gene has CDR1 ENHRY and CDR2 SYGVKD. V lost 4 bases, J lost 4 bases, and 7 bases lay in between. This CDR3 is 12 amino acids long. CDR3 residues: CAISAGGYGYTF. The CDR3 DNA reads as TGTGCCATCAGTGCGGGGGGCTATGGCTACACCTTC.

The table lists this clone with a few counts. At one end, the junction sequence differs from germline, possibly due to a read error. The CDR3 nucleotides are TGTGCCATCAGAGCAGGACTAGCGGAGAAAGTGGACTTC. Its protein product is CAIRAGLAEKVDF. The V gene is TRBV10-3, the J gene TRBJ2-4, with 10 bases fitting TRBD2. There are 13 residues in the CDR3. Germline-derived CDR1 and CDR2 are ENHRY and SYGVKD.

This rearrangement joins TRBV7-2 to TRBJ2-5; 11 positions match TRBD1. CDR1 is SGHTA and CDR2 is FQGNSA in the germline V gene. V was pared by 7 bases and J by 3 bases, with 7 bases of the junction left unmatched. CDR3 size: 15 residues. CDR3 amino acids: CASTRRTGGEETQYF. For the CDR3, the DNA is TGTGCCAGCACCCGAAGGACAGGGGGCGAAGAGACCCAGTACTTC.

This chain uses TRBV5-1 with TRBJ1-1, with D unclear. Trimming took 4 bases from V and 5 from J, leaving 15 bases between them. Germline CDR1 and CDR2: SGHRS and YFSETQ. This CDR3 spans 14 amino acids. The CDR3 here is CASSLGSGETEAFF. As DNA, the CDR3 is TGCGCCAGCAGCCTTGGGTCCGGAGAAACTGAAGCTTTCTTT.

This clone was seen only a few times. The V gene is TRBV2, the J gene TRBJ2-3, with TRBD1 matching 8 bases. CDR1 is SNHLY, CDR2 FYNNEI, per germline. The ends lost 6 bases at V and 3 bases at J; junction bases unmatched: 8. This CDR3 has 15 amino acids. CDR3 bases: TGTGCCAGCAGCAGATCAGGGGGCGCTACAGATACGCAGTATTTT. Translation: CASSRSGGATDTQYF.

V and J are TRBV4-2 and TRBJ1-5, with D unclear. The V gene's germline CDR1 is LGHNA and CDR2 YNFKEQ. There are 20 residues in the CDR3. Trimming took off 1 base at V and 2 bases at J, with 24 bases between the two ends. Here the CDR3 DNA reads TGTGCCAGCAGCCAAGGCGCTCTTCCGATATGGACTAAAGGCAATCAGCCCCAGCATTTT. The encoded protein is CASSQGALPIWTKGNQPQHF.

This chain connects TRBV24-1 to TRBJ2-3, with 7 bases identical to TRBD1. The junction had 11 bases not matched to a gene; V was cut back by 4 bases and J by 2 bases. CDR3 length equals 17 residues. CDR1 and CDR2 from the germline V gene are KGHDR and SFDVKD. Here the CDR3 DNA reads TGTGCCACCAGTGACCCGACAGGGTCTGGATACACAGATACGCAGTATTTT. Protein sequence: CATSDPTGSGYTDTQYF.

J is TRBJ2-2 and V is TRBV19, with 8 positions matching TRBD1. This CDR3 is built from 16 residues. From germline, CDR1 is LNHDA and CDR2 SQIVND (reference sequence). With 5 bases clipped from V and 4 bases from J, the junction kept 9 bases outside the gene matches. The CDR3 region is CASSLGQGTGTGELFF. In nucleotides, the CDR3 is TGTGCCAGTAGTCTCGGACAGGGTACGGGCACCGGGGAGCTGTTTTTT.